This T cell receptor (beta chain) was obtained from a study of cytomegalovirus exposure and HLA in healthy donors. Trimming shortened V by 0 bases and J by 6 bases, and 15 bases separated the two germline ends. CDR1 KGHSY and CDR2 FQNENV come from the germline V gene. The CDR3 contains 16 residues. Sequencing was performed with immunoSEQ multiplex PCR; in TCRdb, only in-frame clones are kept and a portion is missing. The sample carries 95,000 to 150,000 clones, 89% recorded once. The sequenced sample consisted of PBMCs. The TCR comes from a woman between 18 and 30 years old in good health and CMV-seronegative. V and J are TRBV16 and TRBJ1-5, with TRBD1 as a possible D gene (5 bases). CDR3 sequence: CASSQSRQGYAQPQHF. CDR3 DNA: TGTGCCAGCAGCCAATCCAGGCAGGGATACGCTCAGCCCCAGCATTTT.